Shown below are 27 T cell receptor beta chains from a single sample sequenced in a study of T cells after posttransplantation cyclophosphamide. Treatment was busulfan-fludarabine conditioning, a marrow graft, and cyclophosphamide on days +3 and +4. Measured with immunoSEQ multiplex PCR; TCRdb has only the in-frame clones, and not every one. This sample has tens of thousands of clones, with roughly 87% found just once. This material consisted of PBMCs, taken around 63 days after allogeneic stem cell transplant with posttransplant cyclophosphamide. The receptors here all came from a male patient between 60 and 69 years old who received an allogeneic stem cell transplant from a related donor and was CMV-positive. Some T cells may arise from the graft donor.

The CDR3 sequence: CASSLDRADTDTQYF. CDR3 nucleotides: TGTGCCAGCAGCCTCGACAGGGCTGACACAGATACGCAGTATTTT. The chain carries TRBV9 and TRBJ2-3; TRBD1 matches at 7 bases. Germline assignment: CDR1 SGDLS and CDR2 YYNGEE. CDR3 length: 15 amino acids. V shed 4 bases, J shed 2 bases, and the junction held 7 bases outside the gene matches.

The CDR3: CASSKPRTGLAFYEQYF. The CDR3 DNA sequence: TGTGCCAGCAGTAAGCCCCGGACAGGGCTGGCATTCTACGAGCAGTACTTC. The V and J genes are TRBV27 and TRBJ2-7, with 8 bases that match TRBD1. The CDR3 runs to 17 residues. V was pared by 5 bases and J by 3 bases, with 15 bases of the junction left unmatched. The germline gives CDR1 MNHEY, CDR2 SMNVEV (reference sequence).

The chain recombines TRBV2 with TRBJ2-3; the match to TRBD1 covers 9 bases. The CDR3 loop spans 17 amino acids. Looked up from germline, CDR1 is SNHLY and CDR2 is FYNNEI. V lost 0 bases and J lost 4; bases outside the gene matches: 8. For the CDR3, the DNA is TGTGCCAGCAGTGAAGCGTTCAGGACAGGGGTCTCAGATACGCAGTATTTT. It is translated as CASSEAFRTGVSDTQYF.

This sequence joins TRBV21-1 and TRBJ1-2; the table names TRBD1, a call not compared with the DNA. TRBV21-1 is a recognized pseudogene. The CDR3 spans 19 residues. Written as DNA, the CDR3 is TGTGCCAGCAGCAAAGAGCAGGGTCCCTATTTGAAGCACAACTATGGCTACACCTTC. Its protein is CASSKEQGPYLKHNYGYTF.

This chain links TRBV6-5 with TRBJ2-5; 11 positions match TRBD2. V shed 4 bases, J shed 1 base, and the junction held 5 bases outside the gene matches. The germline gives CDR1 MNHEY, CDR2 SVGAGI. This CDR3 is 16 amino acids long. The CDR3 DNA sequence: TGTGCCAGCAGTTCGCGACTAGCGGGGATCCAAGAGACCCAGTACTTC. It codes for CASSSRLAGIQETQYF.

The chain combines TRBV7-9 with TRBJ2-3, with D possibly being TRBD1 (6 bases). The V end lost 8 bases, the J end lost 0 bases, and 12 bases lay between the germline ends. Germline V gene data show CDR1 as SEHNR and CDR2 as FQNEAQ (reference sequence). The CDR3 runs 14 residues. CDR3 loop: CASQLTGSTDTQYF. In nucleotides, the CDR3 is TGTGCCAGCCAGCTTACAGGGAGCACAGATACGCAGTATTTT.

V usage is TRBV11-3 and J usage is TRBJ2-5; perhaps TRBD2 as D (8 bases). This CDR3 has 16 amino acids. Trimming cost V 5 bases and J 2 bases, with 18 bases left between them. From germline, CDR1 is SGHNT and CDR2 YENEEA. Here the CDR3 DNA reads TGTGCCAGCAGCCGGGAGGGGCAGGGGGGACAAGAGACCCAGTACTTC. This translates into CASSREGQGGQETQYF. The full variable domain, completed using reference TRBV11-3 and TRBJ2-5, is EAGVVQSPRYKIIEKKQPVAFWCNPISGHNTLYWYLQNLGQGPELLIRYENEEAVDDSQLPKDRFSAERLKGVDSTLKIQPAELGDSAVYLCASSREGQGGQETQYFGPGTRLLVL.

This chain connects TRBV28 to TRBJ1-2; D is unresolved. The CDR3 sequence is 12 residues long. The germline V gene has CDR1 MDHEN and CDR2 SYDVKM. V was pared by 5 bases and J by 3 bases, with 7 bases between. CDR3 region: CASSKRDYGYTF. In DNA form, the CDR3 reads TGTGCCAGCAGTAAACGGGACTATGGCTACACCTTC.

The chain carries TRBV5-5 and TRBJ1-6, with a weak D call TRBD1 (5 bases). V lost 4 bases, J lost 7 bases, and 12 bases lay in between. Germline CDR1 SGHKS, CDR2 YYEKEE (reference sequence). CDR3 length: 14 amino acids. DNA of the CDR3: TGTGCCAGCAGCCCTTGGGGGGGGAATTCACCCCTCCACTTT. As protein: CASSPWGGNSPLHF. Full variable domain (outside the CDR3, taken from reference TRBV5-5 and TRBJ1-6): DAGVTQSPTHLIKTRGQQVTLRCSPISGHKSVSWYQQVLGQGPQFIFQYYEKEERGRGNFPDRFSARQFPNYSSELNVNALLLGDSALYLCASSPWGGNSPLHFGNGTRLTVT.

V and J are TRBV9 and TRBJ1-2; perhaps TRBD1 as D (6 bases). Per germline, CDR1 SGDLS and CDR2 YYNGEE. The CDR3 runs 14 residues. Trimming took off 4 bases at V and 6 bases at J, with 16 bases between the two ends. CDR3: CASSLQGNGDGYTF. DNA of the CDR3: TGTGCCAGCAGCCTACAGGGTAATGGCGATGGCTACACCTTC.

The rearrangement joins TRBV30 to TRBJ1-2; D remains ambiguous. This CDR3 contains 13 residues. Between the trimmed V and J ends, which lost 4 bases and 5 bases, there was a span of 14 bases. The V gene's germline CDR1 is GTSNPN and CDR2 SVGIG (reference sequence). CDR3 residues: CAWKGRRTYGYTF. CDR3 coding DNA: TGTGCCTGGAAAGGACGGAGGACGTATGGCTACACCTTC. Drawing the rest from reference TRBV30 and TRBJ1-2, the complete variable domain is SQTIHQWPATLVQPVGSPLSLECTVEGTSNPNLYWYRQAAGRGLQLLFYSVGIGQISSEVPQNLSASRPQDRQFILSSKKLLLSDSGFYLCAWKGRRTYGYTFGSGTRLTVV.

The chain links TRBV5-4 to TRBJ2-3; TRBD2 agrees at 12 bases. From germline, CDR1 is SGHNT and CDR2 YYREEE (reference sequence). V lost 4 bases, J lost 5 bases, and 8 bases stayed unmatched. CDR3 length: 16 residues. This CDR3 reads CASSLRLAGVGDTQYF. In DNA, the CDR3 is TGTGCCAGCAGCCTGAGACTAGCGGGGGTTGGAGATACGCAGTATTTT. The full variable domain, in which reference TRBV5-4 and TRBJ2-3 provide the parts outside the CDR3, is ETGVTQSPTHLIKTRGQQVTLRCSSQSGHNTVSWYQQALGQGPQFIFQYYREEENGRGNFPPRFSGLQFPNYSSELNVNALELDDSALYLCASSLRLAGVGDTQYFGPGTRLTVL.

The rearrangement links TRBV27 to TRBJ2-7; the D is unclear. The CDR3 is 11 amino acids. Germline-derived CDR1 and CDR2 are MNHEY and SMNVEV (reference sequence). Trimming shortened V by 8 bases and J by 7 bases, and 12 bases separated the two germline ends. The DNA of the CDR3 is TGTGCCAGCTCGGCAGGATGGGAGCAGTACTTC. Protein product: CASSAGWEQYF.

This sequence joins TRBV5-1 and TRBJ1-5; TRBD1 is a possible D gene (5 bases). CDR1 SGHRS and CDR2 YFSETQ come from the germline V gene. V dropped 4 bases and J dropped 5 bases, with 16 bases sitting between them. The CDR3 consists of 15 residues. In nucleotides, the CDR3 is TGCGCCAGCAGCCCCGACAGACCAGATCATCAGCCCCAGCATTTT. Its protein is CASSPDRPDHQPQHF.

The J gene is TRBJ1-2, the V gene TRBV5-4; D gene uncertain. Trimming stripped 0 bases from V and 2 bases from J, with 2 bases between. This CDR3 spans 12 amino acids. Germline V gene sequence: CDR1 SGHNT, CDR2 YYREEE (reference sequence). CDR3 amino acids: CASSLANYGYTF. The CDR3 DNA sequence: TGTGCCAGCAGCTTGGCAAACTATGGCTACACCTTC.

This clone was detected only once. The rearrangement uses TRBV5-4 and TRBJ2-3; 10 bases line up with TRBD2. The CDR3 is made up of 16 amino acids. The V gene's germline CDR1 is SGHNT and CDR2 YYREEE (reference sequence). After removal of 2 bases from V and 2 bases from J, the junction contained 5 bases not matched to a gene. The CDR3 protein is CASSFKRGGITDTQYF. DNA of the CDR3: TGTGCCAGCAGCTTTAAGCGGGGGGGCATCACAGATACGCAGTATTTT.

CDR3 sequence (DNA): TGCGCCAGCAGCCAAGAGGGCAGGGGGACAGATACGCAGTATTTT. This gives the protein CASSQEGRGTDTQYF. This chain uses TRBV4-1 with TRBJ2-3, with 7 positions matching TRBD1. The CDR3 is 15 residues long. CDR1 is MGHRA and CDR2 is YSYEKL in the germline V gene. The V gene end was trimmed by 0 bases and the J gene end by 3 bases; junction bases not matched to a gene: 3.

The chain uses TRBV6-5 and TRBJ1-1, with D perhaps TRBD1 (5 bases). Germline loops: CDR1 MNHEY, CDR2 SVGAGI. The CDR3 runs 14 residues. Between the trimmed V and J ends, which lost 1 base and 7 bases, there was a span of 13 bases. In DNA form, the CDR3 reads TGTGCCAGCAGTTACTTCGGCCAAGGGGATGAAGCTTTCTTT. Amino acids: CASSYFGQGDEAFF.

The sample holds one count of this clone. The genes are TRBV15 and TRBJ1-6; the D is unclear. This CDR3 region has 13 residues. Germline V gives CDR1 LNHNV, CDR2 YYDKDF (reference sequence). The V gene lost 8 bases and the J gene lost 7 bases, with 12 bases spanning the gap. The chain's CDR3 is CATRRADNSPLHF. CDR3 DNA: TGTGCCACCCGGAGGGCTGACAATTCACCCCTCCACTTT.

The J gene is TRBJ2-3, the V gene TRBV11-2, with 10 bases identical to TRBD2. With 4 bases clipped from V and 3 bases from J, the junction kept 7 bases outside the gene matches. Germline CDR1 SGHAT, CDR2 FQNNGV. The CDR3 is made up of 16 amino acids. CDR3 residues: CASSYRTSGLTDTQYF. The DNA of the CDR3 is TGTGCCAGCAGCTACCGGACTAGCGGCCTAACAGATACGCAGTATTTT.

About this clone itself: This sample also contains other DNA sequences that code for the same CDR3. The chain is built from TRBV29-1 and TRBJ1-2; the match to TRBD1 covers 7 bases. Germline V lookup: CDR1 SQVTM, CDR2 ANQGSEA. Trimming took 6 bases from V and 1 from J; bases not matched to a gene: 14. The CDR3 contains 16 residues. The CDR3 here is CSVGGLEWTGNYGYTF. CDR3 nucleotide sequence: TGCAGCGTGGGTGGCCTAGAATGGACAGGTAACTATGGCTACACCTTC.

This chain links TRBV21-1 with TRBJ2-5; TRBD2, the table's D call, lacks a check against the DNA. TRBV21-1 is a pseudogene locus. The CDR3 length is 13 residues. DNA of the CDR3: TGTGCCAGCAGCTCAAGGAGAGAAGAGACCCAGTACTTC. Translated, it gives CASSSRREETQYF.

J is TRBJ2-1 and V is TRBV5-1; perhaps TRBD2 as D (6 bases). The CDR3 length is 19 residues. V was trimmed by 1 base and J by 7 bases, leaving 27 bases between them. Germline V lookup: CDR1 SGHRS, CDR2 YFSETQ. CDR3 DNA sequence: TGCGCCAGCAGCTTGTGGAGAAATGTGGGGACTTCCGACCCTAATGAGCAGTTCTTC. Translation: CASSLWRNVGTSDPNEQFF.

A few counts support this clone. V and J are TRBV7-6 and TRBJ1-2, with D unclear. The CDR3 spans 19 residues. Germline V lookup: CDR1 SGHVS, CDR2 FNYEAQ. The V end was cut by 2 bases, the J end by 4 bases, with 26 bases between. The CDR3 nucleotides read TGTGCCAGCAGCTTATTAGGCCCCAACTCCCGACTTCGTTTCTATGGCTACACCTTC. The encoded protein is CASSLLGPNSRLRFYGYTF.

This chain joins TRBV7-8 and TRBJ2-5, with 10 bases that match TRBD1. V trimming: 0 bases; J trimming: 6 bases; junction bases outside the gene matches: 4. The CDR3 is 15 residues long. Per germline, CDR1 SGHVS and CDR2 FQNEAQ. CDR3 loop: CASSLAQGQGKTQYF. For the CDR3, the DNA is TGTGCCAGCAGCTTAGCGCAGGGACAGGGGAAGACCCAGTACTTC.

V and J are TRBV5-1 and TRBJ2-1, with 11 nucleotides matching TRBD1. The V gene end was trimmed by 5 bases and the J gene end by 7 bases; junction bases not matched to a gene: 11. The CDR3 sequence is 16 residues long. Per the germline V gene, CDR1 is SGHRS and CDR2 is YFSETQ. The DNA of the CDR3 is TGCGCCAGCAGTGGCTCAGGACAGGGGGCTGGGAATGAGCAGTTCTTC. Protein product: CASSGSGQGAGNEQFF. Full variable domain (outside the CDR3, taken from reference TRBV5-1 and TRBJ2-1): KAGVTQTPRYLIKTRGQQVTLSCSPISGHRSVSWYQQTPGQGLQFLFEYFSETQRNKGNFPGRFSGRQFSNSRSEMNVSTLELGDSALYLCASSGSGQGAGNEQFFGPGTRLTVL.

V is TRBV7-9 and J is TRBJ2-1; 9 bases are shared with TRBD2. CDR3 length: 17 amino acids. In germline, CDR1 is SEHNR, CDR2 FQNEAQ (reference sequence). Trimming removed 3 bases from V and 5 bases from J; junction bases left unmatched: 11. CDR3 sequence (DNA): TGTGCCAGCAGCTTCCCTGTTGCGGGGGGGCCGGACAATGAGCAGTTCTTC. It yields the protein CASSFPVAGGPDNEQFF.